Listed below are T cell receptor beta chains from one sample, sequenced in a study of glioma-infiltrating T cells. Each CDR3 protein is one row after TCRdb ran MiXCR on the multiplex PCR reads. The sample has approximately 190,000 distinct CDR3 sequences; about 31% are singletons. Sequenced sample: glioma tissue, nonneoplastic brain tissue, or PBMCs (not recorded which). The source is a human donor with low-grade glioma or glioblastoma, undergoing nonglioma brain surgery, or in good health (not recorded which). Each CDR3 is given with its conserved first and last residue. A D gene is named only where the DNA matches it firmly. Clone sizes are given selectively: once, few, many, or a class where the clone is expanded.

j_call,clone_size,d_call,v_call,cdr3_aa,cdr3_nt
TRBJ2-1,-,TRBD2,TRBV30,CAWSGLAASEQFF,TGTGCCTGGAGTGGTCTAGCGGCGAGTGAGCAGTTCTTC
TRBJ1-1,many,-,TRBV5-6,CASSSEWAEAFF,TGTGCCAGCAGCTCCGAGTGGGCTGAAGCTTTCTTT
TRBJ2-2,-,-,TRBV14,CASSQFLMEGPTGELFF,TGTGCCAGCAGCCAGTTTCTTATGGAGGGCCCCACCGGGGAGCTGTTTTTT
TRBJ2-5,many,-,TRBV7-2,CASSSGGWETQYF,TGTGCCAGCAGCAGCGGTGGGTGGGAGACCCAGTACTTC
TRBJ2-7,few,TRBD2,TRBV28,CASRAGREGGYEQYF,TGTGCCAGCAGGGCGGGGCGGGAGGGAGGCTACGAGCAGTACTTC
TRBJ2-1,many,TRBD1,TRBV28,CASSLRQGVNEQFF,TGTGCCAGCAGTTTAAGACAGGGAGTTAATGAGCAGTTCTTC
TRBJ2-7,many,-,TRBV6-2/TRBV6-3,CASSYSIIGGRTYEQYF,TGTGCCAGCAGTTACTCGATAATCGGCGGAAGGACCTACGAGCAGTACTTC
TRBJ2-7,many,TRBD2,TRBV29-1,CSVSTSGSYEQYF,TGCAGCGTTTCTACTAGCGGCTCCTACGAGCAGTACTTC
TRBJ2-5,many,TRBD1,TRBV20-1,CSSQGTGLMQTQYF,TGCAGCTCGCAAGGGACAGGGCTGATGCAGACCCAGTACTTC
TRBJ1-2,-,-,TRBV27,CASSWRHKYGYTF,TGTGCCAGCAGTTGGCGACATAAATATGGCTACACCTTC
TRBJ2-7,-,TRBD2,TRBV6-2/TRBV6-3,CASTPRTSGYNEQYF,TGTGCCAGCACCCCCCGGACTAGCGGGTACAATGAGCAGTACTTC
TRBJ2-5,many,-,TRBV6-1,CASSELVVGETQYF,TGTGCCAGCAGTGAATTAGTGGTTGGGGAGACCCAGTACTTC
TRBJ2-3,few,-,TRBV9,CASSRDFRTDTQYF,TGTGCCAGCAGTCGGGACTTCCGCACAGATACGCAGTATTTT
TRBJ2-3,many,-,TRBV6-2/TRBV6-3,CASSPWGSDTQYF,TGTGCCAGCAGCCCATGGGGATCAGATACGCAGTATTTT
TRBJ2-6,few,-,TRBV2,CASMLRQPGANVLTF,TGTGCCAGCATGTTAAGGCAACCAGGGGCCAACGTCCTGACTTTC
TRBJ1-1,-,-,TRBV20-1,CSAYGPPKSTEAFF,TGCAGTGCTTATGGACCCCCTAAGAGCACTGAAGCTTTCTTT
TRBJ1-5,-,TRBD1,TRBV19,CASRIQGAPRSQPQHF,TGTGCCAGTAGGATTCAGGGGGCGCCGAGGTCTCAGCCCCAGCATTTT
TRBJ2-7,-,-,TRBV4-1,CASSQDRGDQTSYGQYF,TGCGCCAGCAGCCAAGATCGGGGCGATCAAACCTCCTACGGGCAGTACTTC
TRBJ1-2,many,-,TRBV28,CASSLPPGSWDGYTF,TGTGCCAGCAGTTTACCCCCAGGGAGCTGGGATGGCTACACCTTC
TRBJ1-2,many,-,TRBV25-1,CASRSGGGYTF,TGTGCCAGCCGAAGCGGGGGGGGCTACACCTTC
TRBJ2-7,many,-,TRBV6-2/TRBV6-3,CASSLALSSYEQYF,TGTGCCAGCAGTCTAGCGTTAAGCTCCTACGAGCAGTACTTC
TRBJ2-7,-,TRBD2,TRBV29-1,CSVDSGRGSEQYF,TGCAGCGTCGATAGCGGGAGGGGTAGCGAGCAGTACTTC
TRBJ1-3,few,-,TRBV18,CASSPGTGPGNTIYF,TGTGCCAGCTCGCCCGGGACGGGGCCTGGAAACACCATATATTTT
TRBJ1-2,many,TRBD1,TRBV19,CASSTDRGDDYGYTF,TGTGCCAGTAGTACTGACAGGGGGGACGACTATGGCTACACCTTC
TRBJ2-1,many,-,TRBV12-3/TRBV12-4,CASSEANTGMGEQFF,TGTGCCAGCAGCGAAGCGAACACAGGGATGGGGGAGCAGTTCTTC
TRBJ2-5,many,-,TRBV27,CASSPLPAPASPETQYF,TGTGCCAGCAGTCCACTTCCGGCCCCCGCTTCCCCAGAGACCCAGTACTTC
TRBJ2-1,-,-,TRBV27,CASSLMYFEPWIF,TGTGCCAGCAGTTTAATGTACTTCGAACCCTGGATCTTC
TRBJ2-7,few,-,TRBV5-1,CASSALTSSYEQYF,TGCGCCAGCAGCGCCTTGACGAGCTCCTACGAGCAGTACTTC
TRBJ2-1,-,TRBD2,TRBV19,CASSIDSGGDQFF,TGTGCCAGTAGTATAGATAGCGGGGGTGATCAGTTCTTC
TRBJ2-5,-,-,TRBV4-2,CASSQVMEETQYF,TGTGCCAGCAGCCAAGTCATGGAAGAGACCCAGTACTTC
TRBJ1-1,many,-,TRBV10-3,CAISEYIPNTEAFF,TGTGCCATCAGTGAGTATATTCCGAACACTGAAGCTTTCTTT